This entry lists 17 T cell receptor beta chains sequenced from one sample in a study of T cell repertoires in cytomegalovirus infection. One entry per CDR3 protein results from TCRdb running MiXCR on the reads. Among 640,000 or so distinct CDR3 sequences listed, 30% to 35% were seen once. Their cognate antigens are unknown. The sample consisted of cultured PBMCs, taken from culture after CMV antigen stimulation. These receptors were taken from a human donor in good health (CMV status not recorded). Some clones in this sample may be carry-over from other donors' samples.

The V gene is TRBV11-2, the J gene TRBJ1-4, with TRBD1 matching over 11 bases. Trimming at V came to 0 bases and at J to 7 bases, leaving 4 bases not matched to a gene. CDR3 size: 16 residues. Germline loops: CDR1 SGHAT, CDR2 FQNNGV. The CDR3 spells CASSLDWTGGSEKLFF. As DNA, the CDR3 is TGTGCCAGCAGCTTAGATTGGACAGGGGGCAGTGAAAAACTGTTTTTT. Full variable domain (remainder filled in from reference TRBV11-2 and TRBJ1-4): EAGVAQSPRYKIIEKRQSVAFWCNPISGHATLYWYQQILGQGPKLLIQFQNNGVVDDSQLPKDRFSAERLKGVDSTLKIQPAKLEDSAVYLCASSLDWTGGSEKLFFGSGTQLSVL.

This clonotype showed up just a few times. The gene calls are TRBV7-2 and TRBJ2-7; 10 bases align to TRBD1. CDR3 size: 15 residues. The ends lost 4 bases at V and 6 bases at J; junction bases unmatched: 9. Germline V gene lookup returns CDR1 SGHTA and CDR2 FQGNSA. This chain's CDR3 is CASSWTGGSGLEQYF. CDR3 sequence (DNA): TGTGCCAGCAGCTGGACAGGGGGTTCGGGGCTCGAGCAGTACTTC. Based on the CDR3 plus reference TRBV7-2 and TRBJ2-7, the full variable domain is GAGVSQSPSNKVTEKGKDVELRCDPISGHTALYWYRQSLGQGLEFLIYFQGNSAPDKSGLPSDRFSAERTGGSVSTLTIQRTQQEDSAVYLCASSWTGGSGLEQYFGPGTRLTVT.

This clonotype was seen a few times. J is TRBJ1-5 and V is TRBV19, with 12 bases fitting TRBD1. In germline, CDR1 is LNHDA, CDR2 SQIVND (reference sequence). The V segment lost 5 bases and the J segment 1 base; nucleotides outside the gene matches: 12. CDR3 length equals 19 residues. Here the CDR3 DNA reads TGTGCCAGTAGTCGGAATTCGGGACAGGGGGCCTCGAGCAATCAGCCCCAGCATTTT. Protein: CASSRNSGQGASSNQPQHF.

This clonotype was seen a handful of times. The V and J genes are TRBV2 and TRBJ1-1, with unresolved D. This CDR3 comprises 15 residues. CDR1 and CDR2 (germline): SNHLY, FYNNEI. V lost 2 bases and J lost 2, with 12 bases in between. This chain's CDR3 is CASSERRGENTEAFF. Here the CDR3 DNA reads TGTGCCAGCAGTGAACGGAGAGGCGAAAACACTGAAGCTTTCTTT.

V is TRBV5-4 and J is TRBJ2-4, with D unclear. Germline V CDR1 and CDR2: SGHNT, YYREEE (reference sequence). The CDR3 consists of 14 residues. Trimming left V 4 bases short and J 4 bases short, with 12 bases between. CDR3 in DNA: TGTGCCAGCAGCCCAGACTCTGGGAAAAACATTCAGTACTTC. It is translated as CASSPDSGKNIQYF.

This clonotype was seen more than once but under ten times. V gene TRBV6-5 combines with J gene TRBJ2-7, with a possible D match to TRBD2 (6 bases). Trimming shortened V by 6 bases and J by 0 bases, and 24 bases separated the two germline ends. This CDR3 comprises 18 residues. Per germline, CDR1 MNHEY and CDR2 SVGAGI. This chain's CDR3 is CASSHLPHQGLYSYEQYF. The CDR3 DNA reads TGTGCCAGCAGCCACCTGCCGCATCAGGGACTTTACTCCTACGAGCAGTACTTC.

This clonotype was observed at least ten times. The rearrangement uses TRBV7-2 and TRBJ2-4, with D unresolved. The CDR3 runs 14 residues. CDR1 and CDR2 from the germline V gene are SGHTA and FQGNSA. V shed 5 bases and J shed 4 bases, with 12 bases lying between them. The CDR3 here is CASSEQGAKNIQYF. The CDR3 DNA reads TGTGCCAGCAGCGAACAAGGTGCAAAAAACATTCAGTACTTC.

This clonotype was counted between two and nine times. V gene TRBV12-3 or TRBV12-4 combines with J gene TRBJ2-4; D ambiguous. This CDR3 region has 12 residues. V lost 0 bases, J lost 8 bases, and 5 bases lay in between. The CDR3 loop is CASSLALYIQYF. CDR3 coding DNA: TGTGCCAGCAGTTTAGCGCTGTACATTCAGTACTTC.

The chain couples TRBV4-1 to TRBJ1-5; D remains unclear. Trimming took 0 bases from V and 2 from J, leaving 11 bases between them. Germline loops: CDR1 MGHRA, CDR2 YSYEKL. This CDR3 is built from 16 residues. CDR3 loop: CASSQEGPWGNQPQHF. The DNA of the CDR3 is TGCGCCAGCAGCCAAGAAGGGCCTTGGGGCAATCAGCCCCAGCATTTT.

This clonotype was detected a few times. This sequence joins TRBV7-6 and TRBJ2-7; 8 bases match TRBD1. V lost 5 bases, J lost 5 bases, and 8 bases stayed unmatched. The CDR3 contains 14 residues. Germline CDR1 SGHVS, CDR2 FNYEAQ. CDR3 DNA: TGTGCCAGCAGCCGAAGGACAGGGTTGAACGAGCAGTACTTC. It encodes CASSRRTGLNEQYF.

The gene calls are TRBV7-2 and TRBJ1-2; possibly TRBD1 for D (6 bases). Deletions cut 3 bases from V and 6 bases from J, with 11 bases between. The CDR3 sequence is 13 residues long. CDR1 is SGHTA, CDR2 FQGNSA, per germline. The CDR3 loop reads CASSFTWTDGYTF. The CDR3 nucleotides read TGTGCCAGCAGCTTCACGTGGACAGATGGCTACACCTTC.

The V call is TRBV7-6, the J call TRBJ2-5; D is possibly TRBD1 or TRBD2 (5 bases each). Germline CDR1 SGHVS, CDR2 FNYEAQ. The CDR3 has 14 amino acids. Deletions cut 8 bases from V and 6 bases from J, with 19 bases between. CDR3 sequence: CASAARGRWQTQYF. The CDR3 bases are TGTGCCAGCGCGGCGAGGGGACGTTGGCAGACCCAGTACTTC.

The CDR3 sequence: CAISENSGLSYSSGNTIYF. Here the CDR3 DNA reads TGTGCCATCAGTGAAAATTCTGGATTATCCTATTCCTCTGGAAACACCATATATTTT. The chain carries TRBV10-3 and TRBJ1-3; D gene unclear. CDR1 is ENHRY and CDR2 is SYGVKD in the germline V gene. This CDR3 has 19 amino acids. Trimming shortened V by 3 bases and J by 0 bases, and 21 bases separated the two germline ends.

This clonotype was found a few times. The V gene is TRBV6-5, the J gene TRBJ2-1; D uncertain. V was pared by 0 bases and J by 5 bases, with 8 bases between. The germline CDR1 and CDR2 sequences are MNHEY and SVGAGI. This CDR3 contains 14 residues. CDR3: CASSYSILHNEQFF. CDR3 sequence (DNA): TGTGCCAGCAGTTACTCGATCCTGCACAATGAGCAGTTCTTC.

The rearrangement uses TRBV15 and TRBJ1-5; no definite D call. The germline V gene has CDR1 LNHNV and CDR2 YYDKDF (reference sequence). V was cut by 3 bases and J by 3 bases, with 6 bases left in between. The CDR3 loop spans 13 amino acids. The CDR3 sequence: CATSRSINQPQHF. The CDR3 nucleotides read TGTGCCACCAGCAGGAGCATCAATCAGCCCCAGCATTTT.

This clonotype has only a few counts. This chain connects TRBV19 to TRBJ1-5; the match to TRBD1 covers 8 bases. The germline CDR1 and CDR2 sequences are LNHDA and SQIVND (reference sequence). With V trimmed by 4 bases and J by 7 bases, 9 bases remained unmatched. The CDR3 consists of 15 residues. The CDR3 DNA follows: TGTGCCAGTAGTACTGTCGGGACAGGCAGGCAGCCCCAGCATTTT. Protein: CASSTVGTGRQPQHF.

Worth noting for this clonotype: One end of the junction is discordant with germline, which a read error may explain. The genes are TRBV5-3 and TRBJ2-5, with no clear D. TRBV5-3 is sorted into the ORF group, with uncertain function. This CDR3 is built from 15 residues. CDR3 residues: CASSLALRIQETQYF. The CDR3 nucleotides are TGTGCCAGCAGCTTGGCCTTACGAATTCAAGAGACCCAGTACTTC.